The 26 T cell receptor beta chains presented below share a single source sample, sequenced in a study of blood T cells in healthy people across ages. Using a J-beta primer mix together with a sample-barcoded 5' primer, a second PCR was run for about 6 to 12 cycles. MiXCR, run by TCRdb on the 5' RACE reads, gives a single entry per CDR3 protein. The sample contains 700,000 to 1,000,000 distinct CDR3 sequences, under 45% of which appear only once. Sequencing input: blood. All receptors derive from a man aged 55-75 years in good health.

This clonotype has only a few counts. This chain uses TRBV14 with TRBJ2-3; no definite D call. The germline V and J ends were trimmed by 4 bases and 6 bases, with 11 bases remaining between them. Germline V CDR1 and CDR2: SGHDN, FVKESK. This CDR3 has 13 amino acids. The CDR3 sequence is CASSPPLTDTQYF. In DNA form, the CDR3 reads TGTGCCAGCAGCCCCCCCCTGACCGATACGCAGTATTTT.

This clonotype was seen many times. The CDR3 protein is CSATPQGVSGYTF. The DNA for the CDR3 is TGCAGTGCGACACCACAGGGGGTCAGTGGCTACACCTTC. The V call is TRBV20-1, the J call TRBJ1-2; 8 positions match TRBD1. The trim removed 6 bases at V and 7 bases at J, leaving 10 bases unmatched. The germline CDR1 and CDR2 sequences are DFQATT and SNEGSKA (reference sequence). The length of the CDR3 is 13 residues.

The CDR3 coding sequence is TGTGCCACCAGCGGTGACCCGTCGGCTAATGAAAAACTGTTTTTT. Translation: CATSGDPSANEKLFF. J is TRBJ1-4 and V is TRBV15, with no clear D. Trimming removed 5 bases at V and 3 bases at J, with 13 bases between. Per germline, CDR1 LNHNV and CDR2 YYDKDF (reference sequence). The CDR3 has 15 residues.

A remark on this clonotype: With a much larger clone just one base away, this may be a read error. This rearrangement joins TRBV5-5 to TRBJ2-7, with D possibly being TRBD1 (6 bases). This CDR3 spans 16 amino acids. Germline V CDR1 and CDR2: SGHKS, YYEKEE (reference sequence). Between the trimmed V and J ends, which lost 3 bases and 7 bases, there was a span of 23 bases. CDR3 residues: CASSSRGQSSYNEQYF. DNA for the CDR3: TGTGCCAGCAGCTCCAGGGGTCAGAGCTCCTACAATGAGCAGTACTTC. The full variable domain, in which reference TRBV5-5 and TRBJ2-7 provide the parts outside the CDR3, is DAGVTQSPTHLIKTRGQQVTLRCSPISGHKSVSWYQQVLGQGPQFIFQYYEKEERGRGNFPDRFSARQFPNYSSELNVNALLLGDSALYLCASSSRGQSSYNEQYFGPGTRLTVT.

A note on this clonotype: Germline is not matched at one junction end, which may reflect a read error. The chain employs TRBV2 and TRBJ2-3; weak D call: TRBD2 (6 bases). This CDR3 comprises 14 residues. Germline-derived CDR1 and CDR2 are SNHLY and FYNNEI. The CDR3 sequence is CASTVAAAPETQYF. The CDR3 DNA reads TGTGCCAGCACTGTAGCGGCGGCTCCAGAGACGCAGTATTTT.

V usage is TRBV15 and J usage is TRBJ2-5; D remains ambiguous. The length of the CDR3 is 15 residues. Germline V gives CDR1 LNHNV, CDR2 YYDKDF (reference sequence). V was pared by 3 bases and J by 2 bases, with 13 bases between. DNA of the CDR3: TGTGCCACCAGCAGTTATGCCACAGTTCAAGAGACCCAGTACTTC. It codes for CATSSYATVQETQYF. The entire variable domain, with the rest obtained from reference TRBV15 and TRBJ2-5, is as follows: DAMVIQNPRYQVTQFGKPVTLSCSQTLNHNVMYWYQQKSSQAPKLLFHYYDKDFNNEADTPDNFQSRRPNTSFCFLDIRSPGLGDTAMYLCATSSYATVQETQYFGPGTRLLVL.

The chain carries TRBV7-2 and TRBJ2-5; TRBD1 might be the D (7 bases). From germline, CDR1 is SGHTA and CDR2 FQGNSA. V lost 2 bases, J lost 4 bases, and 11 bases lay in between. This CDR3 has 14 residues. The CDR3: CASSLQGGGETQYF. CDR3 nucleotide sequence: TGTGCCAGCAGCTTACAGGGGGGTGGAGAGACCCAGTACTTC.

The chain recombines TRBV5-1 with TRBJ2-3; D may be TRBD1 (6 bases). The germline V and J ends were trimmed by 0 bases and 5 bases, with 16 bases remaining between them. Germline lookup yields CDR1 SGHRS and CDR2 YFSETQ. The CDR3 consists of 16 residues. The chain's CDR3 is CASSLAPGTTQDTQYF. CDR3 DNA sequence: TGCGCCAGCAGCTTGGCCCCAGGGACAACTCAAGATACGCAGTATTTT.

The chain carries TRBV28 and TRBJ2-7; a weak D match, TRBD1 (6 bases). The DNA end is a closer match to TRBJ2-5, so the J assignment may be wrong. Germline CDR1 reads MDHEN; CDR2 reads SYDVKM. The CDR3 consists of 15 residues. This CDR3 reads CASNPWAGVWKTQYF. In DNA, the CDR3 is TGTGCCAGCAACCCTTGGGCAGGGGTATGGAAGACCCAGTACTTC.

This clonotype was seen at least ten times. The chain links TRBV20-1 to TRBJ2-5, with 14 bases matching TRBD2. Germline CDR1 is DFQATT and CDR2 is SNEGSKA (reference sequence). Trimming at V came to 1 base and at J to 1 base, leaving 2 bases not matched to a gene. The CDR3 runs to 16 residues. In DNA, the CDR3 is TGCAGTGCTAGAGGACTAGCGGGGGGGGCCCAAGAGACCCAGTACTTC. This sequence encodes CSARGLAGGAQETQYF.

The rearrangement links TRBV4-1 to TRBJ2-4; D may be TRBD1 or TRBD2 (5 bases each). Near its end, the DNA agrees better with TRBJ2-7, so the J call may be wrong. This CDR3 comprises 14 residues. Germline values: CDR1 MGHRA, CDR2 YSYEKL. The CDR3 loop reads CASSQDAGTNEQYF. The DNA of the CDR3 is TGCGCCAGCAGCCAAGATGCTGGGACCAACGAGCAGTACTTC.

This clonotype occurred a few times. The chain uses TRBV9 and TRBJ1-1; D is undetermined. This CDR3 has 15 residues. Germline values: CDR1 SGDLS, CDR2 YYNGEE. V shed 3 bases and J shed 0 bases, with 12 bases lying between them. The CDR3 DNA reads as TGTGCCAGCAGCGCTAGTCCCCTCATGAACACTGAAGCTTTCTTT. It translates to CASSASPLMNTEAFF. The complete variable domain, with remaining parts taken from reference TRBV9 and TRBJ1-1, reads DSGVTQTPKHLITATGQRVTLRCSPRSGDLSVYWYQQSLDQGLQFLIQYYNGEERAKGNILERFSAQQFPDLHSELNLSSLELGDSALYFCASSASPLMNTEAFFGQGTRLTVV.

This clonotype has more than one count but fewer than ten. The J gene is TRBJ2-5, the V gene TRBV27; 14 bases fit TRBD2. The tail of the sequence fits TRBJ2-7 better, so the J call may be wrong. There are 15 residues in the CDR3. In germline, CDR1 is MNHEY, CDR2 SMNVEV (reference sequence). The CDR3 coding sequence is TGTGCCAGCTCTCGACTAGCGGGGGGGCTACACGAGCAGTACTTC. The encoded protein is CASSRLAGGLHEQYF.

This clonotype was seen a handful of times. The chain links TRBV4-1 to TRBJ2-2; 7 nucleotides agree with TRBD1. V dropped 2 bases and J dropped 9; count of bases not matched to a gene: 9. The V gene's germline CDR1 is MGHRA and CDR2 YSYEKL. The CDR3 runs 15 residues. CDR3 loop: CASSQPTGHSRELFF. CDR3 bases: TGCGCCAGCAGCCAACCGACAGGGCATAGCCGGGAGCTGTTTTTT.

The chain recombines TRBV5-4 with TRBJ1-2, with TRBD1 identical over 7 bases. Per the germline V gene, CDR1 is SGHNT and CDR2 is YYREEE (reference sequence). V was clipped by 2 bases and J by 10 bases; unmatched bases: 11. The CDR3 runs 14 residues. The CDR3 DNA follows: TGTGCCAGCAGCTTACGATTAGGGACAGATGCCTACACCTTC. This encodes CASSLRLGTDAYTF.

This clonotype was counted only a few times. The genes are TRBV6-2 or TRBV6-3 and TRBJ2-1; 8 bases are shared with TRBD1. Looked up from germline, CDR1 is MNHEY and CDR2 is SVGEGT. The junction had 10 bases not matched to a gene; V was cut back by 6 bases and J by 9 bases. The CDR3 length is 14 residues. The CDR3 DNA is TGTGCCAGCAGATCGACAGGGGCCCTTCGTGAGCAGTTCTTC. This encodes CASRSTGALREQFF.

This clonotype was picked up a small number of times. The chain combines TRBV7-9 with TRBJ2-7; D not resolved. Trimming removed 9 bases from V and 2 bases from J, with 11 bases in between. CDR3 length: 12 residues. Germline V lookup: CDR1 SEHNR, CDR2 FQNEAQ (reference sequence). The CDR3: CASQSLPYEQYF. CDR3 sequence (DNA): TGTGCCAGTCAGAGTCTACCCTACGAGCAGTACTTC.

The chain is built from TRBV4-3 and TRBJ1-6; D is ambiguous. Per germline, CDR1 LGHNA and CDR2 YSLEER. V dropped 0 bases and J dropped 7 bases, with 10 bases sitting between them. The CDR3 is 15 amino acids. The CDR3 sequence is CASSQEGRSNSPLHF. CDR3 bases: TGCGCCAGCAGCCAAGAGGGCAGGTCAAATTCACCCCTCCACTTT.

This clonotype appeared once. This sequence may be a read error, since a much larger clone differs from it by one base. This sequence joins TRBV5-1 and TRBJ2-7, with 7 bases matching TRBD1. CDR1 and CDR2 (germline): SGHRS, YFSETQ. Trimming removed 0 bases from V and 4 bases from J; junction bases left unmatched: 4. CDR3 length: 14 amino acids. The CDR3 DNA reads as TGCGCCAGCAGCTTGGAGAGGGGGCTTTACGAGCAGTACTTC. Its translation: CASSLERGLYEQYF.

CDR3: CASSQWDYSSDTQYF. The CDR3 DNA is TGCGCCAGCAGCCAATGGGACTACTCATCAGATACGCAGTATTTT. This chain joins TRBV4-3 and TRBJ2-3; 7 bases fit TRBD2. The CDR3 runs to 15 residues. Germline-derived CDR1 and CDR2 are LGHNA and YSLEER. The J segment lost 4 bases and the V segment lost 2 bases, leaving 6 bases of the junction unmatched.

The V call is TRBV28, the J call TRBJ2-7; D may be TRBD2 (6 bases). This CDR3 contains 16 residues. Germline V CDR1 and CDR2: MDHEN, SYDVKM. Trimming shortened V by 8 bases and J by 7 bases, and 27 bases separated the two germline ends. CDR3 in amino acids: CASHAWRDSGDNEQYF. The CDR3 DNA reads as TGTGCCAGCCACGCCTGGCGGGACTCAGGAGACAATGAGCAGTACTTC. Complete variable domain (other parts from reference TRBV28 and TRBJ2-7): DVKVTQSSRYLVKRTGEKVFLECVQDMDHENMFWYRQDPGLGLRLIYFSYDVKMKEKGDIPEGYSVSREKKERFSLILESASTNQTSMYLCASHAWRDSGDNEQYFGPGTRLTVT.

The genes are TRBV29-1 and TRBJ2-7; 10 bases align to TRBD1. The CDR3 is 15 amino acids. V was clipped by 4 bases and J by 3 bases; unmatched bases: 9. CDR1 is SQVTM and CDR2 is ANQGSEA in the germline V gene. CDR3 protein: CSVVETGGFDYEQYF. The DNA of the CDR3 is TGCAGCGTTGTCGAGACAGGGGGCTTTGACTACGAGCAGTACTTC.

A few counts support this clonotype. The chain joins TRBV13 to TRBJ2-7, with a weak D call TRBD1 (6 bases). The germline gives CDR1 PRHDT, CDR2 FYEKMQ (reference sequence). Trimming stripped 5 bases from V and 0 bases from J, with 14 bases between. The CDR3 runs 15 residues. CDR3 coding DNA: TGTGCCAGCAGCCAAGGGACACTGAGCTCCTACGAGCAGTACTTC. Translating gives CASSQGTLSSYEQYF.

The CDR3 DNA follows: TGTGCCAGCAGCTTACACAGGAATCAGCCCCAGCATTTT. Translating it yields CASSLHRNQPQHF. The chain has TRBV7-8 and TRBJ1-5, with D possibly TRBD1 on 5 matching bases. Germline V gene lookup returns CDR1 SGHVS and CDR2 FQNEAQ. V was cut by 2 bases and J by 4 bases, with 6 bases left in between. The CDR3 is 13 amino acids.

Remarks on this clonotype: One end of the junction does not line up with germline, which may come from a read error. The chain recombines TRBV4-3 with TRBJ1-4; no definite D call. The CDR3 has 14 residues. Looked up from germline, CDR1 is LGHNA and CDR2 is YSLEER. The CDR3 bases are TGCACCAGCAGCCCGGACGCAACTAATGAAAAACTGTTTTTT. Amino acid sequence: CTSSPDATNEKLFF.

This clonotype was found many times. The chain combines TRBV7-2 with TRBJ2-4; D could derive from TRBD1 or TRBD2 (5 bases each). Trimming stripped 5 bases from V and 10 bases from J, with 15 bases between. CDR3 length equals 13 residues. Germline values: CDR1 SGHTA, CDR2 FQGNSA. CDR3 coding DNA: TGTGCCAGCAGCATTGCTGGGACGCGGATTCAGTACTTC. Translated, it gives CASSIAGTRIQYF.